The 10 T cell receptor beta chains in this list originate from one sample, sequenced in a study of OX40 agonist ivuxolimab in advanced cancers. Clones were sequenced by immunoSEQ multiplex PCR, and TCRdb holds only the in-frame ones, with some missing. In the table there are tens of thousands of clones, roughly 81% of which are singletons. This material consisted of CD4+ or CD8+ T cells sorted from blood, taken in a trial of the OX40 agonist ivuxolimab. The source is an adult with an advanced solid tumor such as melanoma, head and neck, liver or kidney cancer.

CDR3 DNA: TGTGCCAGCAGGACGGTGGATACGCAGTATTTT. Its protein is CASRTVDTQYF. This sequence joins TRBV6-6 and TRBJ2-3, with unresolved D. Germline lookup yields CDR1 MNHNY and CDR2 SVGAGI (reference sequence). The CDR3 extends over 11 amino acids. Trimming left V 6 bases short and J 6 bases short, with 7 bases between.

CDR3 in amino acids: CASRNSGANVLTF. CDR3 nucleotides: TGTGCCAGTAGGAACTCTGGGGCCAACGTCCTGACTTTC. The chain joins TRBV19 to TRBJ2-6; D is unclear. Trimming took 6 bases from V and 0 from J, leaving 3 bases between them. CDR1 and CDR2 (germline): LNHDA, SQIVND (reference sequence). The CDR3 runs to 13 residues.

This rearrangement joins TRBV7-9 to TRBJ2-1; perhaps TRBD1 as D (6 bases). The CDR3 spans 17 residues. Germline V gene data show CDR1 as SEHNR and CDR2 as FQNEAQ (reference sequence). V shed 4 bases and J shed 4 bases, with 20 bases lying between them. CDR3 residues: CASSSFGRQAGYNEQFF. The CDR3 DNA reads as TGTGCCAGCAGCTCTTTTGGACGACAGGCTGGATACAATGAGCAGTTCTTC.

The chain carries TRBV6-1 and TRBJ1-2; 10 nucleotides agree with TRBD1. There are 14 residues in the CDR3. The germline V gene encodes CDR1 MNHNS and CDR2 SASEGT. The J segment lost 7 bases and the V segment lost 2 bases, leaving 4 bases of the junction unmatched. CDR3 DNA: TGTGCCAGCAGTGAACAGACAGGGGGCCGTGGCTACACCTTC. It specifies CASSEQTGGRGYTF.

The chain is built from TRBV7-9 and TRBJ2-7; 9 nucleotides match TRBD1. Trimming at V came to 10 bases and at J to 5 bases, leaving 9 bases not matched to a gene. The CDR3 has 13 amino acids. The germline CDR1 and CDR2 sequences are SEHNR and FQNEAQ (reference sequence). The CDR3 DNA reads TGTGCCACCAGTCCCGGGACAGGGAACGAGCAGTACTTC. This codes for CATSPGTGNEQYF.

This chain uses TRBV28 with TRBJ1-1; D gene ambiguous. Germline CDR1 MDHEN, CDR2 SYDVKM. Deletions cut 6 bases from V and 1 base from J, with 15 bases between. The CDR3 totals 15 residues. The CDR3 region has the DNA TGTGCCAGCAGCCGAGGCCCGGGTTCGAACACTGAAGCTTTCTTT. Translation: CASSRGPGSNTEAFF.

V gene TRBV7-2 combines with J gene TRBJ2-1; D gene unclear. Per germline, CDR1 SGHTA and CDR2 FQGNSA. The V end lost 5 bases, the J end lost 6 bases, and 8 bases lay between the germline ends. This CDR3 has 12 residues. Here the CDR3 reads CASSLTANEQFF. The CDR3 nucleotides read TGTGCCAGCAGCCTGACGGCCAATGAGCAGTTCTTC. The full variable domain, with the rest looked up from reference TRBV7-2 and TRBJ2-1, is GAGVSQSPSNKVTEKGKDVELRCDPISGHTALYWYRQSLGQGLEFLIYFQGNSAPDKSGLPSDRFSAERTGGSVSTLTIQRTQQEDSAVYLCASSLTANEQFFGPGTRLTVL.

The chain recombines TRBV2 with TRBJ1-5; 7 bases are a match to TRBD1. Germline lookup yields CDR1 SNHLY and CDR2 FYNNEI. The CDR3 length is 15 residues. J gave up 1 base and V 6 bases, and 6 bases lay outside the gene matches. CDR3 in DNA: TGTGCCAGCAGCACCGGGACAGCAAGCAATCAGCCCCAGCATTTT. Translation: CASSTGTASNQPQHF.

J is TRBJ2-7 and V is TRBV11-2; TRBD1 is a possible D gene (6 bases). This CDR3 comprises 13 residues. Germline V gene lookup returns CDR1 SGHAT and CDR2 FQNNGV. V shed 9 bases and J shed 1 base, with 13 bases lying between them. The chain's CDR3 is CASRQVGSYEQYF. The CDR3 DNA follows: TGTGCCAGTAGACAGGTAGGGTCCTACGAGCAGTACTTC.

The rearrangement links TRBV18 to TRBJ1-2; a weak D match, TRBD1 (6 bases). Germline V gene data show CDR1 as KGHSH and CDR2 as LQKENI. V was trimmed by 1 base and J by 2 bases, leaving 11 bases between them. The CDR3 contains 15 residues. The CDR3 DNA reads TGTGCCAGCTCACCACAGAGGACAGCGAACTATGGCTACACCTTC. This sequence encodes CASSPQRTANYGYTF.